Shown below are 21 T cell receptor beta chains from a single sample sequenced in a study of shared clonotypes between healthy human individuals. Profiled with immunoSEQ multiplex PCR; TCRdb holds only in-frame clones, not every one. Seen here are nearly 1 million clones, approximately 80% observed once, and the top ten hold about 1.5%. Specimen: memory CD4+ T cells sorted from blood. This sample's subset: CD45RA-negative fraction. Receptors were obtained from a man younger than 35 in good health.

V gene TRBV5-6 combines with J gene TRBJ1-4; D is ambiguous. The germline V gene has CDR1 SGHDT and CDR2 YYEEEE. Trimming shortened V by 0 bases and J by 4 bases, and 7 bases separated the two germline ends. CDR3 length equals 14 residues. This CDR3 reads CASSLGLSNEKLFF. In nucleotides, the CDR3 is TGTGCCAGCAGCTTGGGGTTGAGTAATGAAAAACTGTTTTTT. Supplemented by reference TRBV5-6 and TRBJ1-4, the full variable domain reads DAGVTQSPTHLIKTRGQQVTLRCSPKSGHDTVSWYQQALGQGPQFIFQYYEEEERQRGNFPDRFSGHQFPNYSSELNVNALLLGDSALYLCASSLGLSNEKLFFGSGTQLSVL.

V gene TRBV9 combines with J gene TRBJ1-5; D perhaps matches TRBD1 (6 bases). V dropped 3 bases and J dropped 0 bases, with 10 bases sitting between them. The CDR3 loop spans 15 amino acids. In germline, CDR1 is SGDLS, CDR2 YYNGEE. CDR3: CASSEQGNSNQPQHF. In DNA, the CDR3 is TGTGCCAGCAGCGAGCAGGGGAATAGCAATCAGCCCCAGCATTTT.

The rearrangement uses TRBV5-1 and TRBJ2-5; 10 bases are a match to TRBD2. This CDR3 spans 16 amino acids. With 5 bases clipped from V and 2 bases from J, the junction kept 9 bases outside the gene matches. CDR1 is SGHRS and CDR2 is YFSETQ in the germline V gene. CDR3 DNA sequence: TGCGCCAGCAGTTCCGGGACTAGCGCCTCACAAGAGACCCAGTACTTC. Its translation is CASSSGTSASQETQYF.

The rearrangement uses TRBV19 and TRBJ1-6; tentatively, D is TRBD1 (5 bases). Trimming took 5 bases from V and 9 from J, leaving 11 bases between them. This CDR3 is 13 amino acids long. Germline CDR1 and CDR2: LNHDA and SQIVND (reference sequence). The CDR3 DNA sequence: TGTGCCAGTAGTGGGACGCAACCTTCACCCCTCCACTTT. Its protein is CASSGTQPSPLHF. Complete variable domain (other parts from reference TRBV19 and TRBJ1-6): DGGITQSPKYLFRKEGQNVTLSCEQNLNHDAMYWYRQDPGQGLRLIYYSQIVNDFQKGDIAEGYSVSREKKESFPLTVTSAQKNPTAFYLCASSGTQPSPLHFGNGTRLTVT.

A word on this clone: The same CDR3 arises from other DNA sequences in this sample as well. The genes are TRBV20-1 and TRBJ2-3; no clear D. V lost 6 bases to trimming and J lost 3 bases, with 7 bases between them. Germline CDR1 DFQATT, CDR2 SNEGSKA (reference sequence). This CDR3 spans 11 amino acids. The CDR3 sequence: CSAPRTDTQYF. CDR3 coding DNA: TGCAGTGCACCAAGGACAGATACGCAGTATTTT.

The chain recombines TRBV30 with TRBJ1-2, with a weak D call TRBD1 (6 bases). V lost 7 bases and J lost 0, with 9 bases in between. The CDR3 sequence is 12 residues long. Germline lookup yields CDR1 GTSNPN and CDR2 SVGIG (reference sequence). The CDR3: CAFRQANYGYTF. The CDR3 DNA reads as TGTGCCTTTAGACAGGCTAACTATGGCTACACCTTC.

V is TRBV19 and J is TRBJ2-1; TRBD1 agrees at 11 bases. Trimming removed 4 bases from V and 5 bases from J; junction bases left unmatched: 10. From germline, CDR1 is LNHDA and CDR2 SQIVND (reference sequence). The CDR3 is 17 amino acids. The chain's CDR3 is CASSSEEDRGPNNEQFF. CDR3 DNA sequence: TGTGCCAGTAGTAGCGAGGAGGACAGGGGGCCCAACAATGAGCAGTTCTTC.

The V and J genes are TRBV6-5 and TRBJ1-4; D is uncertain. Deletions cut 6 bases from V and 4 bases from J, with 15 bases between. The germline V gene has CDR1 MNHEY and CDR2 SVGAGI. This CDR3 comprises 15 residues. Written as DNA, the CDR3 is TGTGCCAGCAGGGGAGTCGGACGGGGTAATGAAAAACTGTTTTTT. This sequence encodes CASRGVGRGNEKLFF.

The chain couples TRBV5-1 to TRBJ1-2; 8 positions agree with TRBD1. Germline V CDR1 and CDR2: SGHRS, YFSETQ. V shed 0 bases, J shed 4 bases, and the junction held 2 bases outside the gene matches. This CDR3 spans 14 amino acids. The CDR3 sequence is CASSLDRGSYGYTF. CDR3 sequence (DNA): TGCGCCAGCAGCTTGGACAGGGGGTCCTATGGCTACACCTTC. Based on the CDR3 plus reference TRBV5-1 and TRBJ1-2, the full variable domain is KAGVTQTPRYLIKTRGQQVTLSCSPISGHRSVSWYQQTPGQGLQFLFEYFSETQRNKGNFPGRFSGRQFSNSRSEMNVSTLELGDSALYLCASSLDRGSYGYTFGSGTRLTVV.

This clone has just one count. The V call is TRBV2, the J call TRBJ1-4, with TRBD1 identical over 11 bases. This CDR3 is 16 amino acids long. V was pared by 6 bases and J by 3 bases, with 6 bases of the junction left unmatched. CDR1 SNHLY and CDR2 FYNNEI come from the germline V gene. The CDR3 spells CASSDAGQGANEKLFF. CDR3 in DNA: TGTGCCAGCAGCGACGCGGGACAGGGGGCTAATGAAAAACTGTTTTTT.

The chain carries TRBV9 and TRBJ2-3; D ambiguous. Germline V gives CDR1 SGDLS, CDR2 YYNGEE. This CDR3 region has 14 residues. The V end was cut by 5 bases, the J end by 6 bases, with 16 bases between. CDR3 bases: TGTGCCAGCAGTCCAGTAACAACCGAGGATACGCAGTATTTT. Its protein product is CASSPVTTEDTQYF. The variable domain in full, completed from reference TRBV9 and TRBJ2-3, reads DSGVTQTPKHLITATGQRVTLRCSPRSGDLSVYWYQQSLDQGLQFLIQYYNGEERAKGNILERFSAQQFPDLHSELNLSSLELGDSALYFCASSPVTTEDTQYFGPGTRLTVL.

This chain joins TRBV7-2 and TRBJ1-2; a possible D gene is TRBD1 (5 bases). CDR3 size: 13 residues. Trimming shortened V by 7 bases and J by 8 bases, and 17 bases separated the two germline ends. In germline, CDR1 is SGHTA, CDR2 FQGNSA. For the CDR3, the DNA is TGTGCCAGCAACCCCAATCAGGGACTGGGCTACACCTTC. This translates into CASNPNQGLGYTF.

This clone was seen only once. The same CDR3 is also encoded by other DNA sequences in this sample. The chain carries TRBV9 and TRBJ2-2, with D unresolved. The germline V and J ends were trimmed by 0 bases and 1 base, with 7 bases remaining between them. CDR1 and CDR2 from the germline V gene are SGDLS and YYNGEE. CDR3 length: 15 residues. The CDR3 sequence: CASSVGTVNTGELFF. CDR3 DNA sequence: TGTGCCAGCAGCGTAGGGACGGTGAACACCGGGGAGCTGTTTTTT.

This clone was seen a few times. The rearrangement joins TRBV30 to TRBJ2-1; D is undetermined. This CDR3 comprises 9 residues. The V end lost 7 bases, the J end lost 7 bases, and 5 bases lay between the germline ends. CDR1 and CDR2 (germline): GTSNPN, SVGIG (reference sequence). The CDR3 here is CAFGNEQFF. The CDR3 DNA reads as TGTGCCTTTGGGAATGAGCAGTTCTTC.

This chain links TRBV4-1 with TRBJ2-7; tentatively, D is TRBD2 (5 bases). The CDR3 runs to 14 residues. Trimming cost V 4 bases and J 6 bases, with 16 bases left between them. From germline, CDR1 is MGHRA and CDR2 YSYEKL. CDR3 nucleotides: TGCGCCAGCAGCCCGCAAAGACCTGAGGGCGAGCAGTACTTC. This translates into CASSPQRPEGEQYF.

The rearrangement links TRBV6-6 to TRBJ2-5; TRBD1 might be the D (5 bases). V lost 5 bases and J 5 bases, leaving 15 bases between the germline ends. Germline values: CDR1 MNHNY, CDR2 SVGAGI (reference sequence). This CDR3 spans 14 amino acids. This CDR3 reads CASSPQDWGETQYF. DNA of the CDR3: TGTGCCAGCAGTCCACAGGATTGGGGTGAGACCCAGTACTTC.

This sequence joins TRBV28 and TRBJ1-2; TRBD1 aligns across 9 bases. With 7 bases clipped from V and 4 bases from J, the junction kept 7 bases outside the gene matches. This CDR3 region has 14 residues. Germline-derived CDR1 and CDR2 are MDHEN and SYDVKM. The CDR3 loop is CASTRTGVGYGYTF. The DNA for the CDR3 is TGTGCCAGCACCCGGACAGGGGTGGGCTATGGCTACACCTTC.

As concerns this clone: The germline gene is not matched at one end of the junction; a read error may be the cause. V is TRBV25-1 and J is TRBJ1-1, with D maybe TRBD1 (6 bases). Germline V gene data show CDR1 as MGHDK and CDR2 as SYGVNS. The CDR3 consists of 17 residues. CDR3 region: CATSPGHWGKGSTEAFF. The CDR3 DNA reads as TGTGCCACCAGTCCGGGACATTGGGGTAAGGGGAGCACTGAAGCTTTCTTT.

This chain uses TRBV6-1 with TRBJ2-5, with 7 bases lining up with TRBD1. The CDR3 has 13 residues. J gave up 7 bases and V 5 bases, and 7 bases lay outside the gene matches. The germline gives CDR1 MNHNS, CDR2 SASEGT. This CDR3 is CASSIRDSGTQYF. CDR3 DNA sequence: TGTGCCAGCAGTATCCGGGACAGCGGGACCCAGTACTTC.

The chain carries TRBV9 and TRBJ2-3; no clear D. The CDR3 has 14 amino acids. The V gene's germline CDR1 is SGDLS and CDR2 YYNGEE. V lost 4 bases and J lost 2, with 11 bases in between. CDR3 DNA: TGTGCCAGCAGCCCCGTTCCCTTCACAGATACGCAGTATTTT. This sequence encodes CASSPVPFTDTQYF.

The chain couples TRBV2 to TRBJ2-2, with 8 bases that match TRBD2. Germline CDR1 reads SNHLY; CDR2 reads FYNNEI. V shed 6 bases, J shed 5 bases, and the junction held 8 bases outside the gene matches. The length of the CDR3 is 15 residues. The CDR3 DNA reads TGTGCCAGCAGGTTGGGGACTAGGAGTACCGGGGAGCTGTTTTTT. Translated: CASRLGTRSTGELFF.